This TCR beta chain was documented in a study of control samples from healthy donors and cancer patients. This CDR3 contains 13 residues. Per germline, CDR1 SGHTA and CDR2 FQGNSA. The V segment lost 8 bases and the J segment 2 bases; nucleotides outside the gene matches: 0. TCRdb keeps only in-frame clones here, not all; method: immunoSEQ multiplex PCR. The sample lists 200,000 to 250,000 clones; 85% to 95% were seen once. The specimen sequenced was blood. The rearrangement links TRBV7-2 to TRBJ1-3, with TRBD1 identical over 10 bases. This TCR was sampled from a man aged 50-60 years in good health. CDR3 region: CASGTGAGNTIYF. The CDR3 DNA is TGTGCCAGCGGGACAGGGGCTGGAAACACCATATATTTT.